This T cell receptor beta chain was obtained from a study of T cell repertoires in cytomegalovirus infection. Study summary: Recently identified HLA-C-restricted CMV epitopes were among the peptides used. Based on public TCR beta signatures, there were indications of CMV infection and of a matching HLA type. Whole-study results and caveats: Cumulated frequencies of public TCR beta families served to identify carriers of CMV plus the relevant HLA. Dominating the ex vivo response were HLA-C-restricted CMV-specific TCR beta clonotypes.

The sample holds many counts of this clonotype. No antigen is known for it. TCRdb re-analysed the reads in MiXCR, keeping a single row per CDR3 protein. The sample lists about 920,000 distinct CDR3 sequences; about a third were seen once. CDR1 is SGHTA, CDR2 FQGTGA, per germline. This CDR3 region has 13 residues. Trimming shortened V by 9 bases and J by 4 bases, and 15 bases separated the two germline ends. The sequence derives from a human donor in good health (CMV status not recorded). Some clones in this sample may be carry-over from other donors' samples. Sequenced material: cultured CD8+ T cells from PBMCs, taken from culture after CMV antigen stimulation. This chain joins TRBV7-3 and TRBJ1-2; D is possibly TRBD1 (6 bases). CDR3 sequence reads: CARYNRTVYGYTF. In DNA, the CDR3 is TGTGCCAGGTATAATCGGACAGTCTATGGCTACACCTTC. Using reference TRBV7-3 and TRBJ1-2 for the parts outside the CDR3, the full variable domain is GAGVSQTPSNKVTEKGKYVELRCDPISGHTALYWYRQSLGQGPEFLIYFQGTGAADDSGLPNDRFFAVRPEGSVSTLKIQRTERGDSAVYLCARYNRTVYGYTFGSGTRLTVV.